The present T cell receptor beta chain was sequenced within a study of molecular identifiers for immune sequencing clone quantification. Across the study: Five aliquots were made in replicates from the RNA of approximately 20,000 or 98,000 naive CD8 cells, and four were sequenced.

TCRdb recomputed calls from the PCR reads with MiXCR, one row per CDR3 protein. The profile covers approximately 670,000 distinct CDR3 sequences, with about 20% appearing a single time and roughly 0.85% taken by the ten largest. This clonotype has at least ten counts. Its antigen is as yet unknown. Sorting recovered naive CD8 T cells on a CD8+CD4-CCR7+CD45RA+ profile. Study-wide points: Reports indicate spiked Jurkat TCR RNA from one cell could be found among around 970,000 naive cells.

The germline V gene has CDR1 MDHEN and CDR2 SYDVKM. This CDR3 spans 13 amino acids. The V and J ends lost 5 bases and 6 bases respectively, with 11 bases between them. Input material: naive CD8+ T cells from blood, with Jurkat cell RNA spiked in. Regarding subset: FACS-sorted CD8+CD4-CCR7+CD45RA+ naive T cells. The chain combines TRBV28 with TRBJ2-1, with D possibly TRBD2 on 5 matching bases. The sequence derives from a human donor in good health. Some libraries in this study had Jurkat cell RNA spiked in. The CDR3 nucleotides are TGTGCCAGCAGTCTCACAGAGGGCAATGAGCAGTTCTTC. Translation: CASSLTEGNEQFF.